These 27 T cell receptor beta chains were sequenced from one sample in a study of OX40 agonist ivuxolimab in advanced cancers. This table comes from immunoSEQ multiplex PCR, and its TCRdb copy is limited to in-frame clones, with some not included. The data hold some 94,000 clones, with approximately 95% observed a single time. This material consisted of CD4+ or CD8+ T cells sorted from blood, taken in a trial of the OX40 agonist ivuxolimab. The receptors were sampled from an adult with an advanced solid tumor such as melanoma, head and neck, liver or kidney cancer.

This clone showed up just once. V and J are TRBV2 and TRBJ2-7; the D is unclear. V lost 1 base and J lost 2, with 18 bases in between. CDR1 and CDR2 (germline): SNHLY, FYNNEI. This CDR3 is built from 17 residues. CDR3 region: CASSEDPWTKLTYEQYF. The CDR3 region has the DNA TGTGCCAGCAGTGAAGACCCTTGGACGAAGCTGACCTACGAGCAGTACTTC.

The chain uses TRBV7-9 and TRBJ1-5; TRBD1 matches 8 bases. Germline trimming cut 6 bases from V and 0 bases from J; bases unmatched to any gene: 7. The CDR3 contains 16 residues. The germline gives CDR1 SEHNR, CDR2 FQNEAQ (reference sequence). The CDR3 coding sequence is TGTGCCAGCAGACAGAGGACAGGGAATAGCAATCAGCCCCAGCATTTT. Its translation: CASRQRTGNSNQPQHF.

The count of this clone is one. This chain joins TRBV20-1 and TRBJ2-7; possible D gene TRBD2, 6 bases. This CDR3 has 11 amino acids. Germline V CDR1 and CDR2: DFQATT, SNEGSKA (reference sequence). CDR3 region: CSVRDSYEQYF. The CDR3 nucleotides read TGCAGCGTGCGGGACTCCTACGAGCAGTACTTC.

This rearrangement joins TRBV28 to TRBJ1-1; D might be TRBD1 (6 bases). The CDR3 is 14 residues long. The V and J ends lost 3 bases and 0 bases respectively, with 8 bases between them. Germline CDR1 and CDR2: MDHEN and SYDVKM. CDR3: CASSLHRVNTEAFF. In DNA, the CDR3 is TGTGCCAGCAGTTTGCACAGGGTGAACACTGAAGCTTTCTTT.

CDR3 sequence: CATSLGQGVDEQFF. Written as DNA, the CDR3 is TGTGCCACCAGCCTGGGACAGGGGGTCGATGAGCAGTTCTTC. This sequence joins TRBV6-1 and TRBJ2-1; 11 bases map to TRBD1. The V and J ends lost 10 bases and 8 bases, in that order; junction bases with no gene match: 10. The CDR3 totals 14 residues. Looked up from germline, CDR1 is MNHNS and CDR2 is SASEGT.

The chain recombines TRBV7-8 with TRBJ1-1; 7 bases fit TRBD1. Germline-derived CDR1 and CDR2 are SGHVS and FQNEAQ. V gave up 2 bases and J gave up 3 bases; unmatched junction bases: 21. This CDR3 is 20 amino acids long. This CDR3 reads CASSLQSRGVEIVLDTEAFF. Here the CDR3 DNA reads TGTGCCAGCAGCTTACAATCCAGGGGGGTAGAAATAGTCCTCGACACTGAAGCTTTCTTT.

The chain uses TRBV28 and TRBJ2-7, with D perhaps matching TRBD2 (6 bases). V gave up 6 bases and J gave up 0 bases, with 15 bases separating them. There are 15 residues in the CDR3. Germline assignment: CDR1 MDHEN and CDR2 SYDVKM. The CDR3 protein is CASSLSGGNSYEQYF. The DNA of the CDR3 is TGTGCCAGCAGCCTGAGTGGAGGGAACTCCTACGAGCAGTACTTC. Full variable domain (missing parts from reference TRBV28 and TRBJ2-7): DVKVTQSSRYLVKRTGEKVFLECVQDMDHENMFWYRQDPGLGLRLIYFSYDVKMKEKGDIPEGYSVSREKKERFSLILESASTNQTSMYLCASSLSGGNSYEQYFGPGTRLTVT.

V usage is TRBV6-1 and J usage is TRBJ1-6, with D unclear. The CDR3 sequence is 14 residues long. V lost 8 bases to trimming and J lost 6 bases, with 14 bases between them. From germline, CDR1 is MNHNS and CDR2 SASEGT. CDR3 DNA sequence: TGTGCCAGCGGAGCCTCGCTCGGTAATTCACCCCTCCACTTT. It codes for CASGASLGNSPLHF.

This clone showed up just a few times. This chain links TRBV5-6 with TRBJ1-5; D is unresolved. The germline V gene has CDR1 SGHDT and CDR2 YYEEEE. V lost 4 bases to trimming and J lost 1 base, with 15 bases between them. This CDR3 has 16 residues. This CDR3 reads CASSRSPLGSNQPQHF. The CDR3 DNA follows: TGTGCCAGCAGCCGGTCGCCATTAGGAAGCAATCAGCCCCAGCATTTT.

The J gene is TRBJ2-1, the V gene TRBV14; D is unclear. Germline-derived CDR1 and CDR2 are SGHDN and FVKESK. CDR3 size: 13 residues. With 3 bases removed from V and 9 bases from J, the gap between germline ends came to 12 bases. This CDR3 reads CASSHADLGEQFF. The CDR3 region has the DNA TGTGCCAGCAGCCACGCCGACTTGGGTGAGCAGTTCTTC.

The CDR3 loop is CASTPHLRGTEGYTF. Here the CDR3 DNA reads TGTGCCAGCACCCCCCACCTAAGGGGGACGGAAGGCTACACCTTC. The chain employs TRBV6-5 and TRBJ1-2; D is perhaps TRBD1 (6 bases). Germline V lookup: CDR1 MNHEY, CDR2 SVGAGI. This CDR3 contains 15 residues. V was trimmed by 7 bases and J by 8 bases, leaving 23 bases between them.

V and J are TRBV28 and TRBJ2-3; TRBD2 matches 14 bases. Germline values: CDR1 MDHEN, CDR2 SYDVKM. The J segment lost 4 bases and the V segment lost 3 bases, leaving 6 bases of the junction unmatched. The length of the CDR3 is 17 residues. The CDR3 sequence is CASSFLTSGRAADTQYF. CDR3 nucleotides: TGTGCCAGCAGTTTTTTGACTAGCGGGAGGGCGGCAGATACGCAGTATTTT.

The chain employs TRBV7-9 and TRBJ2-1, with unresolved D. Trimming cost V 2 bases and J 7 bases, with 6 bases left between them. The CDR3 consists of 12 residues. Germline V gene data show CDR1 as SEHNR and CDR2 as FQNEAQ (reference sequence). The CDR3 region is CASSLNANEQFF. CDR3 sequence (DNA): TGTGCCAGCAGCTTAAACGCAAATGAGCAGTTCTTC.

This clone has only one observation. The V and J genes are TRBV4-1 and TRBJ2-7; D is ambiguous. Germline lookup yields CDR1 MGHRA and CDR2 YSYEKL. CDR3 size: 13 residues. V was pared by 1 base and J by 2 bases, with 6 bases between. DNA of the CDR3: TGCGCCAGCAGCCAAGGGAACACCTACGAGCAGTACTTC. The encoded protein is CASSQGNTYEQYF.

The V and J genes are TRBV27 and TRBJ2-7; no clear D gene. V gave up 5 bases and J gave up 0 bases, with 14 bases separating them. This CDR3 is 15 amino acids long. Germline V CDR1 and CDR2: MNHEY, SMNVEV (reference sequence). The CDR3 DNA reads TGTGCCAGCAGTCCCGACTGGAAAAGCTCCTACGAGCAGTACTTC. This encodes CASSPDWKSSYEQYF.

This chain uses TRBV4-2 with TRBJ2-7; D gene ambiguous. Germline values: CDR1 LGHNA, CDR2 YNFKEQ. The V and J ends lost 1 base and 4 bases respectively, with 17 bases between them. There are 16 residues in the CDR3. The DNA of the CDR3 is TGTGCCAGCAGCCAAGTAGTTCGAGCGAAACATTACGAGCAGTACTTC. Translating gives CASSQVVRAKHYEQYF.

The chain carries TRBV19 and TRBJ1-2, with TRBD1 matching over 12 bases. The germline V gene encodes CDR1 LNHDA and CDR2 SQIVND (reference sequence). Losses at the gene ends were 5 bases for V and 6 bases for J; bases not matched to a gene: 13. The CDR3 runs to 17 residues. As DNA, the CDR3 is TGTGCCAGTAGTTCCGGGACAGGGGGCGCTTTGGGCCATGGCTACACCTTC. It translates to CASSSGTGGALGHGYTF.

In its sample, this clone was seen once. The chain uses TRBV11-2 and TRBJ2-7, with TRBD2 matching 8 bases. The CDR3 consists of 11 residues. The germline V gene encodes CDR1 SGHAT and CDR2 FQNNGV. CDR3 amino acids: CSSGLAYEQYF. Here the CDR3 DNA reads TGTTCCTCGGGACTAGCCTACGAGCAGTACTTC.

The chain combines TRBV6-6 with TRBJ1-2; D is unresolved. This CDR3 region has 12 residues. Germline V gene lookup returns CDR1 MNHNY and CDR2 SVGAGI (reference sequence). Trimming took 2 bases from V and 3 from J, leaving 4 bases between them. CDR3 in DNA: TGTGCCAGCAGTTACCAGGACTATGGCTACACCTTC. Translation gives CASSYQDYGYTF.

The chain employs TRBV6-5 and TRBJ2-2; D is undetermined. This CDR3 contains 15 residues. Trimming shortened V by 2 bases and J by 2 bases, and 9 bases separated the two germline ends. The germline gives CDR1 MNHEY, CDR2 SVGAGI. The CDR3 DNA reads as TGTGCCAGCAGTTACCTGAGACAAAACACCGGGGAGCTGTTTTTT. Translating gives CASSYLRQNTGELFF.

The chain uses TRBV13 and TRBJ2-2, with a weak D call TRBD1 (5 bases). The V end was cut by 2 bases, the J end by 4 bases, with 17 bases between. The CDR3 loop spans 17 amino acids. The germline V gene has CDR1 PRHDT and CDR2 FYEKMQ (reference sequence). The CDR3 nucleotides are TGTGCCAGCAGCTTAAGGCAGAAGGGGTCCTTCACCGGGGAGCTGTTTTTT. This translates into CASSLRQKGSFTGELFF.

This sequence joins TRBV12-5 and TRBJ2-5; D tentatively reads TRBD1 or TRBD2 (5 bases each). Trimming shortened V by 5 bases and J by 5 bases, and 15 bases separated the two germline ends. This CDR3 region has 14 residues. CDR1 and CDR2 (germline): LGHNT, FRNRAP. As DNA, the CDR3 is TGTGCTAGTGGTCCCGGGGCCCGAGGGGAGACCCAGTACTTC. Its translation is CASGPGARGETQYF.

This clone was recorded once. The rearrangement joins TRBV27 to TRBJ2-7; D ambiguous. The CDR3 sequence is 14 residues long. The V and J ends lost 4 bases and 5 bases respectively, with 15 bases between them. The V gene's germline CDR1 is MNHEY and CDR2 SMNVEV (reference sequence). CDR3 amino acids: CASSSPPRLDEQYF. The CDR3, as DNA: TGTGCCAGCAGTTCCCCTCCCCGTTTGGACGAGCAGTACTTC.

V gene TRBV12-5 combines with J gene TRBJ2-5; D may correspond to TRBD1 or TRBD2 (5 bases each). The germline CDR1 and CDR2 sequences are LGHNT and FRNRAP. This CDR3 has 15 amino acids. V gave up 8 bases and J gave up 5 bases, with 21 bases separating them. Here the CDR3 DNA reads TGTGCTAGTTCGCTACCGGGGCCCGAGGGGGAGACCCAGTACTTC. It yields the protein CASSLPGPEGETQYF.

The gene calls are TRBV27 and TRBJ2-7; the D gene could be TRBD1 or TRBD2 (5 bases each). Germline-derived CDR1 and CDR2 are MNHEY and SMNVEV (reference sequence). CDR3 length: 13 residues. Deletions cut 0 bases from V and 9 bases from J, with 12 bases between. The CDR3, as DNA: TGTGCCAGCAGTTTATCGGGTGGGACGGGGCAGTACTTC. Amino acid sequence: CASSLSGGTGQYF.

The chain employs TRBV6-5 and TRBJ2-4, with D possibly matching TRBD1 (6 bases). Germline-derived CDR1 and CDR2 are MNHEY and SVGAGI. The CDR3 consists of 15 residues. Between the trimmed V and J ends, which lost 5 bases and 5 bases, there was a span of 16 bases. CDR3 nucleotide sequence: TGTGCCAGCAGTATTACGGACAGCGCCGAAAACATTCAGTACTTC. This translates into CASSITDSAENIQYF.

The chain recombines TRBV11-2 with TRBJ2-2, with TRBD1 as a possible D gene (7 bases). The length of the CDR3 is 16 residues. The germline CDR1 and CDR2 sequences are SGHAT and FQNNGV. V lost 1 base and J 2 bases, leaving 11 bases between the germline ends. In nucleotides, the CDR3 is TGTGCCAGCAGCTTAGCTGGAGGGGGCAACACCGGGGAGCTGTTTTTT. This gives the protein CASSLAGGGNTGELFF.